This entry features one T cell receptor beta chain sequence. Germline values: CDR1 MNHNS, CDR2 SASEGT. V lost 11 bases, J lost 7 bases, and 26 bases lay in between. The CDR3 runs to 15 residues. These data come from a study of glioma-infiltrating T cells after dendritic cell vaccination. Some clones are missing from TCRdb's copy, which holds only in-frame ones; the method was immunoSEQ multiplex PCR. The sample has some 70,000 clones, 80% to 85% seen once. The sequence was collected from a human donor with glioblastoma. The sample was blood, taken before dendritic cell vaccination. This chain links TRBV6-1 with TRBJ1-2, with D possibly TRBD1 on 5 matching bases. The DNA for the CDR3 is TGTGCCTATGAACAGGCAGGCCACCCAGGCGGTGGCTACACCTTC. The encoded protein is CAYEQAGHPGGGYTF.